The T cell receptor (beta chain) described here comes from a study of T cell responses to AZD1222 COVID-19 vaccine. TCRdb's table, derived via immunoSEQ multiplex PCR, lists solely in-frame clones and lacks some. Among 100,000 or so clones listed, approximately 90% were seen once. Germline CDR1 ENHRY, CDR2 SYGVKD. CDR3 length: 14 amino acids. V was clipped by 7 bases and J by 5 bases, with 15 bases between them. Study-level results: A reported finding is that nearly half of spike-specific TCRs target unmutated variant regions. Regions 160-218 and 743-854 dominated among vaccine-associated CD4 TCRs spanning spike. Repertoires were sampled only after the peak T cell response. A mostly white British donor set with more females was recruited, and clonal diversity was possibly underestimated.

Comment on this clone: Its antigen is undetermined.

Sample: peripheral blood, taken on day 0 of AZD1222 vaccination. The V gene is TRBV10-3, the J gene TRBJ2-1; weak D call: TRBD2 (5 bases). The TCR originated in an adult in good health. CDR3: CAIKRSLANNEQFF. The CDR3 DNA is TGTGCCATCAAGCGTTCCCTAGCCAACAATGAGCAGTTCTTC.